This is a list of T cell receptor beta chains from one sample in a study of STAT5B mutations in CD4+ large granular lymphocyte leukemia. TCRdb's table, derived via immunoSEQ multiplex PCR, lists solely in-frame clones and lacks some. This table has tens of thousands of clones, 55% to 75% appearing once. The sequencing input was CD4+ T cells from blood buffy coats. These receptors were collected from a human donor in good health. Each CDR3 is given with its conserved first and last residue. A D gene is named only where the DNA matches it firmly. Size is stated for part of the rows, as once, few or many counts, or as a class when the clone is expanded.

.	TRBV5-1	.	TRBJ1-3	CASSLEGRIGNTIYF	TGCGCCAGCAGCTTGGAAGGCAGGATAGGAAACACCATATATTTT
.	TRBV7-2	TRBD2	TRBJ2-2	CASSLGGGGGAGGELFF	TGTGCCAGCAGCTTAGGCGGTGGCGGGGGGGCCGGCGGGGAGCTGTTTTTT
once	TRBV7-9	TRBD2	TRBJ2-6	CASSSALAGVGANVLTF	TGTGCCAGCAGCTCGGCCCTAGCGGGGGTGGGGGCCAACGTCCTGACTTTC
.	TRBV2	.	TRBJ2-3	CASSAITDTQYF	TGTGCCAGCAGCGCAATCACAGATACGCAGTATTTT
.	TRBV5-6	TRBD1	TRBJ2-3	CASSLGQGAGDTQYF	TGTGCCAGCAGCTTGGGGCAGGGGGCCGGAGATACGCAGTATTTT
.	TRBV5-4	TRBD2	TRBJ2-2	CASSLRAAGGPGELFF	TGTGCCAGCAGCTTGCGGGCAGCGGGGGGACCCGGGGAGCTGTTTTTT
.	TRBV2	.	TRBJ1-4	CASSGDSEKLFF	TGTGCCAGCAGTGGGGACTCTGAAAAACTGTTTTTT
.	TRBV28	.	TRBJ1-2	CASTWNSEGYGYTF	TGTGCCAGCACCTGGAACTCGGAAGGCTATGGCTACACCTTC
.	TRBV28	.	TRBJ1-1	CASRTTGLPNTEAFF	TGTGCCAGCAGAACCACAGGGTTACCGAACACTGAAGCTTTCTTT
.	TRBV19	TRBD2	TRBJ2-1	CASSRRGGVYNEQFF	TGTGCCAGTAGCCGTCGCGGGGGGGTCTACAATGAGCAGTTCTTC
.	TRBV28	TRBD1	TRBJ1-2	CASSLTGGWNGYTF	TGTGCCAGCAGTCTCACAGGGGGCTGGAATGGCTACACCTTC
.	TRBV7-7	.	TRBJ2-1	CASSLGPGESNEQFF	TGTGCTAGCAGCTTGGGGCCGGGGGAATCGAATGAGCAGTTCTTC
.	TRBV6-1	.	TRBJ1-2	CASSELGGTNYGYTF	TGTGCCAGCAGTGAACTCGGGGGTACGAACTATGGCTACACCTTC
.	TRBV6-1	TRBD2	TRBJ2-5	CASSDPGTSQETQYF	TGTGCCAGCAGTGATCCCGGGACTAGCCAAGAGACCCAGTACTTC
.	TRBV10-3	.	TRBJ1-2	CAISEWGDGYTF	TGTGCCATCAGTGAATGGGGAGATGGCTACACCTTC
once	TRBV9	TRBD1	TRBJ2-1	CASAPTGNLYNEQFF	TGTGCCAGCGCCCCGACAGGGAACTTATACAATGAGCAGTTCTTC
.	TRBV30	.	TRBJ1-6	CAWTSYNSPLHF	TGTGCCTGGACCTCCTATAATTCACCCCTCCACTTT
.	TRBV7-9	.	TRBJ2-3	CASRRAHSPTDTQYF	TGTGCCAGCCGGCGGGCTCACAGCCCCACAGATACGCAGTATTTT
.	TRBV28	TRBD1	TRBJ1-6	CASRKDWDRVNSPLHF	TGTGCCAGCAGAAAGGACTGGGACAGGGTTAATTCACCCCTCCACTTT
.	TRBV5-1	TRBD2	TRBJ2-7	CATSGGDYEQYF	TGCGCCACCTCGGGAGGGGACTACGAGCAGTACTTC
.	TRBV28	TRBD2	TRBJ2-3	CASSLYGSGVLSTDTQYF	TGTGCCAGCAGTTTATATGGGAGCGGGGTTCTTAGCACAGATACGCAGTATTTT
few	TRBV9	.	TRBJ2-2	CASSSRGALRNTGELFF	TGTGCCAGCAGCTCCCGGGGGGCCCTAAGGAACACCGGGGAGCTGTTTTTT
.	TRBV4-2	.	TRBJ2-1	CASSQDKRGSYNEQFF	TGTGCCAGCAGCCAAGATAAGAGGGGTTCCTACAATGAGCAGTTCTTC
.	TRBV4-1	.	TRBJ1-2	CASSQDSAANYGYTF	TGCGCCAGCAGCCAAGATTCGGCAGCTAACTATGGCTACACCTTC
.	TRBV19	TRBD1	TRBJ2-2	CASSNLDRVNTGELFF	TGTGCCAGTAGTAATCTTGACAGGGTGAACACCGGGGAGCTGTTTTTT
.	TRBV29-1	TRBD1	TRBJ2-1	CSVGRDRGSRGQFF	TGCAGCGTTGGCAGGGACAGGGGCTCCCGTGGGCAGTTCTTC
.	TRBV13	.	TRBJ2-7	CAPRPDSSYEQYF	TGTGCCCCCAGGCCGGACAGTTCCTACGAGCAGTACTTC
once	TRBV5-6	.	TRBJ2-3	CASSLGGRSSTDTQYF	TGTGCCAGCAGCTTGGGTGGCCGGTCTAGCACAGATACGCAGTATTTT
.	TRBV20-1	.	TRBJ1-2	CSADLVGGYTF	TGCAGTGCTGACCTCGTCGGGGGCTACACCTTC
.	TRBV18	.	TRBJ2-7	CASSLDISNEQYF	TGTGCCAGCTCACTGGACATAAGCAACGAGCAGTACTTC
few	TRBV10-3	.	TRBJ1-4	CAISEATGTGFDEKLFF	TGTGCCATCAGCGAAGCCACCGGAACAGGGTTCGATGAAAAACTGTTTTTT
.	TRBV7-6	.	TRBJ2-3	CASSFGNPTDTQYF	TGTGCCAGTAGCTTCGGGAATCCGACAGATACGCAGTATTTT
.	TRBV13	.	TRBJ2-1	CASSPPSGANNEQFF	TGTGCCAGCAGCCCCCCGTCAGGGGCTAACAATGAGCAGTTCTTC
few	TRBV5-1	TRBD1	TRBJ2-5	CASSPGGLETQYF	TGCGCCAGCAGCCCAGGGGGCCTAGAGACCCAGTACTTC
.	TRBV29-1	.	TRBJ1-2	CSVDSGDPYYGYTF	TGCAGCGTTGATTCCGGTGACCCCTACTATGGCTACACCTTC
.	TRBV5-4	.	TRBJ2-7	CASSLSDYSYEQYF	TGTGCCAGCAGCCTCTCGGACTACTCCTACGAGCAGTACTTC
.	TRBV30	.	TRBJ2-5	CAWSVAGTQYF	TGTGCCTGGAGTGTAGCAGGGACCCAGTACTTC
.	TRBV14	TRBD1	TRBJ1-1	CASSQRTGGGEAFF	TGTGCCAGCAGCCAGAGGACAGGGGGGGGTGAAGCTTTCTTT
.	TRBV27	.	TRBJ2-2	CASSQPAGELFF	TGTGCCAGCAGTCAGCCCGCCGGGGAGCTGTTTTTT
.	TRBV6-5	.	TRBJ1-3	CASSLGTGNTIYF	TGTGCCAGCAGTCTCGGGACTGGAAACACCATATATTTT
.	TRBV7-7	.	TRBJ1-1	CASSPTVNTEAFF	TGTGCTAGCAGCCCTACAGTTAACACTGAAGCTTTCTTT
.	TRBV14	.	TRBJ2-1	CASSQDSDYNEQFF	TGTGCCAGCAGCCAAGATTCAGACTACAATGAGCAGTTCTTC
few	TRBV7-7	TRBD2	TRBJ2-1	CASSLEREAGEQFF	TGTGCTAGCAGCTTAGAACGGGAGGCGGGTGAGCAGTTCTTC
.	TRBV7-8	.	TRBJ2-7	CASSLGPDQLEQYF	TGTGCCAGCAGCTTAGGTCCCGACCAGCTCGAGCAGTACTTC
.	TRBV7-2	.	TRBJ2-3	CASSQQDHTDTQYF	TGTGCCAGCAGCCAACAGGACCACACAGATACGCAGTATTTT
.	TRBV6-5	.	TRBJ2-2	CASSYSTQWGELFF	TGTGCCAGCAGTTACTCGACCCAATGGGGGGAGCTGTTTTTT
few	TRBV27	TRBD1	TRBJ1-6	CASATGAYNSPLHF	TGTGCCAGCGCTACAGGGGCCTATAATTCACCCCTCCACTTT